The rows below give T cell receptor beta chains drawn from one sample of a study of cytomegalovirus exposure and HLA in healthy donors. TCRdb's table, derived via immunoSEQ multiplex PCR, lists solely in-frame clones and lacks some. This sample has 71,000 or so clones, with roughly 95% found just once. Sequencing used PBMCs. The receptor source for this set is a woman aged 18-29 years in good health and CMV-seropositive. CDR3s include the opening cysteine and the closing phenylalanine or tryptophan. The D gene is left open where the match is weak. Some rows mark clone size as missing; the rest say once, few, many or name a class of expanded clone.

abundance: NA; d_gene: NA; v_gene: TRBV7-9; j_gene: TRBJ1-1; CDR3nt: TGTGCCAGCAGCTTATACGGGACTGAAGCTTTCTTT; CDR3aa: CASSLYGTEAFF
abundance: NA; d_gene: NA; v_gene: TRBV4-1; j_gene: TRBJ2-1; CDR3nt: TGCGCCAGCAGCCAAGAAAATACAGTTAATGAGCAGTTCTTC; CDR3aa: CASSQENTVNEQFF
abundance: NA; d_gene: TRBD2; v_gene: TRBV4-1; j_gene: TRBJ2-2; CDR3nt: TGCGCCAGCAGCCAAGTGGGGACTAGGACCGGGGAGCTGTTTTTT; CDR3aa: CASSQVGTRTGELFF
abundance: NA; d_gene: NA; v_gene: TRBV7-3; j_gene: TRBJ2-2; CDR3nt: TGTGCCAGCAGCTTAACCCCAGGCCTAACGAACACCGGGGAGCTGTTTTTT; CDR3aa: CASSLTPGLTNTGELFF
abundance: NA; d_gene: NA; v_gene: TRBV18; j_gene: TRBJ2-3; CDR3nt: TGTGCCAGCTCCATACGGCGGGGTCTCACTCTTACCACAGATACGCAGTATTTT; CDR3aa: CASSIRRGLTLTTDTQYF
abundance: NA; d_gene: NA; v_gene: TRBV6-5; j_gene: TRBJ1-2; CDR3nt: TGTGCCAGCAGCCCACGACAGACCGAGTATTATGGCTACACCTTC; CDR3aa: CASSPRQTEYYGYTF
abundance: NA; d_gene: TRBD1; v_gene: TRBV6-5; j_gene: TRBJ1-2; CDR3nt: TGTGCCAGCAGCTACAGGGGATATGGCTACACCTTC; CDR3aa: CASSYRGYGYTF
abundance: NA; d_gene: NA; v_gene: TRBV6-5; j_gene: TRBJ2-1; CDR3nt: TGTGCCAGCACAGGCCCTTCACGAGAGCAGTTCTTC; CDR3aa: CASTGPSREQFF
abundance: NA; d_gene: TRBD1; v_gene: TRBV27; j_gene: TRBJ1-3; CDR3nt: TGTGCCAGCAGTTACCTGGACAGGTCCAAGGGGAACTCTGGAAACACCATATATTTT; CDR3aa: CASSYLDRSKGNSGNTIYF
abundance: NA; d_gene: TRBD1; v_gene: TRBV10-3; j_gene: TRBJ1-1; CDR3nt: TGTGCCATCAGATTCCGGGACAGTTACACTGAAGCTTTCTTT; CDR3aa: CAIRFRDSYTEAFF
abundance: NA; d_gene: TRBD1; v_gene: TRBV9; j_gene: TRBJ1-1; CDR3nt: TGTGCCAGCAGCCCCCGACAGGGGGGCAACACTGAAGCTTTCTTT; CDR3aa: CASSPRQGGNTEAFF
abundance: NA; d_gene: NA; v_gene: TRBV5-1; j_gene: TRBJ1-1; CDR3nt: TGCGCCAGCAGCTTGGAGATGTACGGTAATGAAGCTTTCTTT; CDR3aa: CASSLEMYGNEAFF
abundance: NA; d_gene: NA; v_gene: TRBV9; j_gene: TRBJ2-3; CDR3nt: TGTGCCAGCAGCGTAGGAGCCACAGATACGCAGTATTTT; CDR3aa: CASSVGATDTQYF
abundance: NA; d_gene: TRBD1; v_gene: TRBV5-4; j_gene: TRBJ1-2; CDR3nt: TGTGCCAGCAGCGTGCCCCAGGGGGTAGAGGGCTACACCTTC; CDR3aa: CASSVPQGVEGYTF
abundance: NA; d_gene: TRBD2; v_gene: TRBV28; j_gene: TRBJ2-5; CDR3nt: TGTGCCAGCAGTTTATTACTAGCGGGGACAGAGACCCAGTACTTC; CDR3aa: CASSLLLAGTETQYF
abundance: NA; d_gene: TRBD1; v_gene: TRBV9; j_gene: TRBJ2-1; CDR3nt: TGTGCCAGCAGCACGGGACAGGGGAGGTTCGGTGAGCAGTTCTTC; CDR3aa: CASSTGQGRFGEQFF
abundance: NA; d_gene: NA; v_gene: TRBV19; j_gene: TRBJ2-7; CDR3nt: TGTGCCAGTAGTATAGGGAGGGACGCCGACGAGCAGTACTTC; CDR3aa: CASSIGRDADEQYF
abundance: NA; d_gene: TRBD2; v_gene: TRBV30; j_gene: TRBJ2-5; CDR3nt: TGTGCCTGGAGTCGACTCCTTGGACTAGCGGTCCAAGAGACCCAGTACTTC; CDR3aa: CAWSRLLGLAVQETQYF
abundance: once; d_gene: TRBD1; v_gene: TRBV7-2; j_gene: TRBJ2-4; CDR3nt: TGTGCCAGCAGTTTAACCGGGACAGGGGGGTACATTCAGTACTTC; CDR3aa: CASSLTGTGGYIQYF
abundance: few; d_gene: TRBD2; v_gene: TRBV10-3; j_gene: TRBJ2-3; CDR3nt: TGTGCCATCAGCGTGACTAGCGGCGGCCCAGATACGCAGTATTTT; CDR3aa: CAISVTSGGPDTQYF
abundance: NA; d_gene: NA; v_gene: TRBV11-2; j_gene: TRBJ2-3; CDR3nt: TGTGCCAGCAGCTTGCAGAACACTCAAGCGGCCACAGATACGCAGTATTTT; CDR3aa: CASSLQNTQAATDTQYF
abundance: NA; d_gene: TRBD2; v_gene: TRBV2; j_gene: TRBJ2-2; CDR3nt: TGTGCCAGCAGGGAGGGTAGCGGGGCCACCGGGGAGCTGTTTTTT; CDR3aa: CASREGSGATGELFF
abundance: NA; d_gene: NA; v_gene: TRBV10-3; j_gene: TRBJ2-3; CDR3nt: TGTGCCATCAGTGAGGACAGGGGAGGGACAGATACGCAGTATTTT; CDR3aa: CAISEDRGGTDTQYF
abundance: NA; d_gene: TRBD2; v_gene: TRBV15; j_gene: TRBJ2-1; CDR3nt: TGTGCCACCAGCAGTAGACTAGCGGCGGGCAATGAGCAGTTCTTC; CDR3aa: CATSSRLAAGNEQFF
abundance: NA; d_gene: TRBD1; v_gene: TRBV11-1; j_gene: TRBJ2-7; CDR3nt: TGTGCCAGCAGCTTAGGCCGGACAGGGACGACCTACGAGCAGTACTTC; CDR3aa: CASSLGRTGTTYEQYF
abundance: NA; d_gene: NA; v_gene: TRBV27; j_gene: TRBJ1-1; CDR3nt: TGTGCCAGCAGCCGCGCCAGGGGTTATACTGAAGCTTTCTTT; CDR3aa: CASSRARGYTEAFF
abundance: NA; d_gene: TRBD1; v_gene: TRBV5-8; j_gene: TRBJ1-6; CDR3nt: TGTGCCAGCAGCTCGTTTAACTCAGGGGGTATTAATTCACCCCTCCACTTT; CDR3aa: CASSSFNSGGINSPLHF
abundance: NA; d_gene: NA; v_gene: TRBV28; j_gene: TRBJ1-3; CDR3nt: TGTGCCAGCAACTTACAGGGAAGCCCTGGAAACACCATATATTTT; CDR3aa: CASNLQGSPGNTIYF
abundance: NA; d_gene: TRBD1; v_gene: TRBV28; j_gene: TRBJ1-4; CDR3nt: TGTGCCAGCAGTTCCCTCGGACAGGGGATTTGGAATGAAAAACTGTTTTTT; CDR3aa: CASSSLGQGIWNEKLFF
abundance: few; d_gene: NA; v_gene: TRBV20-1; j_gene: TRBJ1-1; CDR3nt: TGCAGTGTAGGGGTAACTGAAGCTTTCTTT; CDR3aa: CSVGVTEAFF
abundance: NA; d_gene: NA; v_gene: TRBV6-1; j_gene: TRBJ1-2; CDR3nt: TGTGCCAGCAGAATATCGGGTGGCGGCTACACCTTC; CDR3aa: CASRISGGGYTF
abundance: NA; d_gene: NA; v_gene: TRBV6-6; j_gene: TRBJ2-1; CDR3nt: TGTGCCAGCAGTCCCCGCCGGGTGGGCTACAATGAGCAGTTCTTC; CDR3aa: CASSPRRVGYNEQFF
abundance: NA; d_gene: NA; v_gene: TRBV7-9; j_gene: TRBJ1-1; CDR3nt: TGTGCCAGCACCATGGGGACAAACACTGAAGCTTTCTTT; CDR3aa: CASTMGTNTEAFF
abundance: NA; d_gene: TRBD1; v_gene: TRBV10-3; j_gene: TRBJ1-2; CDR3nt: TGTGCCATCAGCTCACAGGGGATCCATGGCTACACCTTC; CDR3aa: CAISSQGIHGYTF
abundance: NA; d_gene: TRBD1; v_gene: TRBV6-6; j_gene: TRBJ1-2; CDR3nt: TGTGCCAGCAGTTATTCCGGACAGGTCCATCTTTTGGACACCTTC; CDR3aa: CASSYSGQVHLLDTF
abundance: NA; d_gene: NA; v_gene: TRBV28; j_gene: TRBJ1-5; CDR3nt: TGTGCCAGCAGTTACCCAAGAGGGGGTCAGCCCCAGCATTTT; CDR3aa: CASSYPRGGQPQHF
abundance: NA; d_gene: NA; v_gene: TRBV5-4; j_gene: TRBJ1-1; CDR3nt: TGTGCCAGCAGAGGGGGGGGCAGAGCCACTGAAGCTTTCTTT; CDR3aa: CASRGGGRATEAFF
abundance: NA; d_gene: TRBD2; v_gene: TRBV19; j_gene: TRBJ2-1; CDR3nt: TGTGCCAGTAGTATAAAGTTAGCGGGCCTTGGCTCCTACAATGAGCAGTTCTTC; CDR3aa: CASSIKLAGLGSYNEQFF
abundance: NA; d_gene: TRBD2; v_gene: TRBV2; j_gene: TRBJ2-1; CDR3nt: TGTGCCAGCAGGGGGGACCTAGCGGTCCGAAACAATGAGCAGTTCTTC; CDR3aa: CASRGDLAVRNNEQFF
abundance: NA; d_gene: NA; v_gene: TRBV7-5; j_gene: TRBJ2-1; CDR3nt: TGTGCCAGAAGCCCCGGGCCTAGCGGGATCTACAATGAGCAGTTCTTC; CDR3aa: CARSPGPSGIYNEQFF
abundance: NA; d_gene: TRBD1; v_gene: TRBV11-3; j_gene: TRBJ1-2; CDR3nt: TGTGCCAGCAGCTTATTCGGACAGGGGGTCCAAACCGGCGGCTACACCTTC; CDR3aa: CASSLFGQGVQTGGYTF